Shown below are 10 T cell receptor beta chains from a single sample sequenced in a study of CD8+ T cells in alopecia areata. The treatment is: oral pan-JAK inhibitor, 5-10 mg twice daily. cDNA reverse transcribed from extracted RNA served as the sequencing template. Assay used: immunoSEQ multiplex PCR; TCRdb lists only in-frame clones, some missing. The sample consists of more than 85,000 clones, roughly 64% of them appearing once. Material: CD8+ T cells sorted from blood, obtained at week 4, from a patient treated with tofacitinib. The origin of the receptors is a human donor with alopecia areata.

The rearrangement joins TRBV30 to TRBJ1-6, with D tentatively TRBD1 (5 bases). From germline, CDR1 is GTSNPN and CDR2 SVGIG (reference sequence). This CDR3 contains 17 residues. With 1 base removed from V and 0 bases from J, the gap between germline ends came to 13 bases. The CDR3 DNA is TGTGCCTGGAGTGCCGGGACGGCGAGCTCCTATAATTCACCCCTCCACTTT. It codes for CAWSAGTASSYNSPLHF.

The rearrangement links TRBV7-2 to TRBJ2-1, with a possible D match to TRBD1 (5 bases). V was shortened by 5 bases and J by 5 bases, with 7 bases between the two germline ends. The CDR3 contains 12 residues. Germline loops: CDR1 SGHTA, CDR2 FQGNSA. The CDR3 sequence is CASSQGDNEQFF. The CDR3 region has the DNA TGTGCCAGCAGCCAAGGGGACAATGAGCAGTTCTTC. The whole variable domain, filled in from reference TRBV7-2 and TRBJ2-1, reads GAGVSQSPSNKVTEKGKDVELRCDPISGHTALYWYRQSLGQGLEFLIYFQGNSAPDKSGLPSDRFSAERTGGSVSTLTIQRTQQEDSAVYLCASSQGDNEQFFGPGTRLTVL.

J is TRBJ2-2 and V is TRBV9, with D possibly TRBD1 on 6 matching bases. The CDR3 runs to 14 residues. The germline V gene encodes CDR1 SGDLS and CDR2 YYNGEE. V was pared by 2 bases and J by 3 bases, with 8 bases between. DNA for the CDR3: TGTGCCAGCAGCGTCTACAGGGACACCGGGGAGCTGTTTTTT. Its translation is CASSVYRDTGELFF.

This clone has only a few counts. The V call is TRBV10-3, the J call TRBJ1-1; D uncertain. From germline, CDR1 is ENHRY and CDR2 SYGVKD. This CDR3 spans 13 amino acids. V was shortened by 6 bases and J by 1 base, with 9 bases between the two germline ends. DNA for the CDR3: TGTGCCATCAGGGCCAGAGAGAACACTGAAGCTTTCTTT. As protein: CAIRARENTEAFF.

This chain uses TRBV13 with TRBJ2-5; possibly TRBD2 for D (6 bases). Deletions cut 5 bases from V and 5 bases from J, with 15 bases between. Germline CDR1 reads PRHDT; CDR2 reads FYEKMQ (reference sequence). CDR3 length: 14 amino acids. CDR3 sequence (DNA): TGTGCCAGCAGCCTGGGACTTCAGTGGGAGACCCAGTACTTC. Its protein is CASSLGLQWETQYF. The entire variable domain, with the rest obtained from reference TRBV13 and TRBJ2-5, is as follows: AAGVIQSPRHLIKEKRETATLKCYPIPRHDTVYWYQQGPGQDPQFLISFYEKMQSDKGSIPDRFSAQQFSDYHSELNMSSLELGDSALYFCASSLGLQWETQYFGPGTRLLVL.

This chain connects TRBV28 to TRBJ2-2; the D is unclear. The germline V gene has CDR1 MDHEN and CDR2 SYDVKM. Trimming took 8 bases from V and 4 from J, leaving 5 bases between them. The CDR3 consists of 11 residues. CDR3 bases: TGTGCCAGCCAGAGCACCGGGGAGCTGTTTTTT. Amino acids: CASQSTGELFF.

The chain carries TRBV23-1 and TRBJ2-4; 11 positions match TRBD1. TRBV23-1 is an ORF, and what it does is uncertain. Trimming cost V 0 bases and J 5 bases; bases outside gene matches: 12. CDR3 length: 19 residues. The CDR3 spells CASSQSFLGQGGSQNIQYF. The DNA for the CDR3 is TGCGCCAGCAGTCAATCGTTTTTGGGACAGGGGGGTTCCCAAAACATTCAGTACTTC.

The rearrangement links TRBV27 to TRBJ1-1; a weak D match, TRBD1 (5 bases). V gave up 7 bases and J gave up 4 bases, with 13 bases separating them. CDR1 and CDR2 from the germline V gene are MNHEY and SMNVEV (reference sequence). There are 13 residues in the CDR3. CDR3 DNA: TGTGCCAGCACGCCCTATAGGGGCACTGAAGCTTTCTTT. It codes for CASTPYRGTEAFF.

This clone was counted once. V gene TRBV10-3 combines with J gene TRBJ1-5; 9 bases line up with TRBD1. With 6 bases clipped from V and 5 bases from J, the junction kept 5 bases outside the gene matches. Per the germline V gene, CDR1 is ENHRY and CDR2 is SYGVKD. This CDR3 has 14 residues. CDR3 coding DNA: TGTGCCATCAGCCCCGGGACAGGGCATCAGCCCCAGCATTTT. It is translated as CAISPGTGHQPQHF.

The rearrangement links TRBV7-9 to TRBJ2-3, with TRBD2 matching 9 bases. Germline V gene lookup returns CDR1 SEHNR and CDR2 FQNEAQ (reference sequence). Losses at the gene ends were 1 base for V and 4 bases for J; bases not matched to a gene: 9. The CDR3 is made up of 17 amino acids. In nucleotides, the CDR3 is TGTGCCAGCAGCTTAGTAGGGCTAGCGGGAAGAGCAGATACGCAGTATTTT. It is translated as CASSLVGLAGRADTQYF.